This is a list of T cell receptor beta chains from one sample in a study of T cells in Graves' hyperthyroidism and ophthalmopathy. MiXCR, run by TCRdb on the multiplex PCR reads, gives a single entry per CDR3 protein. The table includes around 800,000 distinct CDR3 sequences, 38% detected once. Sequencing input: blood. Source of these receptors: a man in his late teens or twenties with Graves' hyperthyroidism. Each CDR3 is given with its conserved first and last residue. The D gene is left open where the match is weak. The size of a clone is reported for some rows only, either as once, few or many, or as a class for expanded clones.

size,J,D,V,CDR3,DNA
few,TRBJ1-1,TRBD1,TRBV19,CASSILGGSNTEAFF,TGTGCCAGTAGTATTCTAGGGGGCTCGAACACTGAAGCTTTCTTT
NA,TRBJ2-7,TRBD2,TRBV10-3,CASSSTSGPSYEQYF,TGTGCCAGCAGTTCGACTAGCGGGCCTTCCTACGAGCAGTACTTC
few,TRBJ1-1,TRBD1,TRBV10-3,CASSVGTATEAFF,TGTGCCAGCAGTGTAGGGACAGCTACTGAAGCTTTCTTT
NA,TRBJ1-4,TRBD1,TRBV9,CASSAQGDNEKLFF,TGTGCCAGCAGCGCACAGGGGGATAATGAAAAACTGTTTTTT
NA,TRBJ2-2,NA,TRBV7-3,CASSRQVQRELFF,TGCGCCAGCAGTCGACAGGTCCAGAGGGAGCTGTTTTTT
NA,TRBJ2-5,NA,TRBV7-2,CASSLDPTLQETQYF,TGTGCCAGCAGCTTAGATCCCACATTACAAGAGACCCAGTACTTC
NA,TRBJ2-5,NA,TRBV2,CATQSRETQYF,TGTGCTACGCAAAGCCGGGAGACCCAGTACTTC
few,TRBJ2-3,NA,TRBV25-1,CASSRRTETDTQYF,TGTGCCAGCAGTCGTCGGACTGAAACAGATACGCAGTATTTT
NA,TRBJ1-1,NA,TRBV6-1,CASHSAAWTEAFF,TGTGCCAGCCATTCAGCCGCCTGGACTGAAGCTTTCTTT
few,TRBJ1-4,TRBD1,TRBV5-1,CASSPYDRGGEKLFF,TGCGCCAGCAGCCCCTATGACAGGGGTGGCGAAAAACTGTTTTTT
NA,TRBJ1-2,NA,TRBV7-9,CASSGERGGYTF,TGTGCCAGCAGCGGAGAGCGGGGGGGCTACACCTTC
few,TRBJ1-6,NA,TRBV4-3,CASSQGALTGSPLHF,TGCGCCAGCAGCCAAGGGGCGCTGACAGGCTCACCCCTCCACTTT
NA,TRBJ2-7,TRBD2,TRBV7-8,CAGGAGGPPSYEQYF,TGTGCGGGGGGAGCGGGAGGTCCCCCCTCCTACGAGCAGTACTTC
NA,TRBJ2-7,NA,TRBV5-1,CASSLSTTGYEQYF,TGCGCCAGCAGCTTGAGCACGACCGGTTATGAGCAGTACTTC
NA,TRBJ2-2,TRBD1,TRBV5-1,CASSWGQTLTGELFF,TGCGCCAGCAGCTGGGGACAGACACTCACCGGGGAGCTGTTTTTT
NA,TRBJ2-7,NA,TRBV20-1,CSARAPGPVSYEQYF,TGCAGTGCTAGAGCCCCGGGGCCAGTTTCCTACGAGCAGTACTTC
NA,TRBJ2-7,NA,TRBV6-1,CASTAAAMEQYF,TGTGCCAGCACAGCGGCGGCTATGGAGCAGTACTTC
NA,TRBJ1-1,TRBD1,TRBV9,CASSVSTGATGSGTEAFF,TGTGCCAGCAGCGTCTCCACAGGGGCTACAGGGTCGGGAACTGAAGCTTTCTTT
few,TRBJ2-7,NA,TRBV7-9,CASSLITGPQEQYF,TGTGCCAGCAGCTTAATTACTGGGCCTCAAGAGCAGTACTTC
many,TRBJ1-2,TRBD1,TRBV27,CASRRLAQGNYGYTF,TGTGCCAGCAGGCGACTAGCACAGGGGAACTACGGCTACACCTTC
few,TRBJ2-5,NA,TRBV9,CASTGLESVGLQETQYF,TGTGCCAGCACTGGGTTGGAATCCGTAGGCCTCCAAGAGACCCAGTACTTC
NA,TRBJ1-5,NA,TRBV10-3,CASSFDGRSNQPQHF,TGTGCCAGCAGTTTTGACGGGCGGAGCAATCAGCCCCAGCATTTT
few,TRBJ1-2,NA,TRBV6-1,CASSLTGIKGYTF,TGTGCCAGCAGTCTTACAGGGATAAAGGGCTACACCTTC
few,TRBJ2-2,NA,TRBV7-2,CASSLGPGPVF,TGTGCCAGCAGCTTAGGGCCGGGACCTGTTTTT
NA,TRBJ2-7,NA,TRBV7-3,CASARVSAYEQYF,TGTGCCAGTGCCCGGGTGAGCGCCTACGAGCAGTACTTC
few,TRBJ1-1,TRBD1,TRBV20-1,CSARPRTGGMNTEAFF,TGCAGTGCGCGCCCGAGGACAGGGGGCATGAACACTGAAGCTTTCTTT
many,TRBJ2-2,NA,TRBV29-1,CSAPLVGELFF,TGCAGCGCCCCTTTAGTCGGGGAGCTGTTTTTT
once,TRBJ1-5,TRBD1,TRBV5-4,CASSQDWSRGTGDINQPQHF,TGCGCCAGCAGCCAGGATTGGTCGCGCGGGACAGGGGATATCAATCAGCCCCAGCATTTT
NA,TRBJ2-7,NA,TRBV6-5,CASSEARKGPDWSYEQYF,TGTGCCAGCAGTGAAGCGCGGAAGGGCCCAGACTGGTCCTACGAGCAGTACTTC
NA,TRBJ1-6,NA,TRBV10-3,CASSRAASGDSPLHF,TGTGCCAGCAGTCGGGCAGCCTCCGGGGATTCACCCCTCCACTTT
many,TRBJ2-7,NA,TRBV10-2,CASKHTEPYEQYF,TGCGCCAGCAAGCATACGGAGCCCTACGAGCAGTACTTC
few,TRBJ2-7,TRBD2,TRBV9,CASSVGAGTSPKEQYF,TGTGCCAGCAGCGTGGGGGCAGGGACTAGCCCTAAGGAGCAGTACTTC
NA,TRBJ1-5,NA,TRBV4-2,CASSQDAGADQPQHF,TGTGCCAGCAGCCAAGACGCGGGCGCAGATCAGCCCCAGCATTTT
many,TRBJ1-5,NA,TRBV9,CASSVVPEEPQHF,TGTGCCAGCAGCGTAGTCCCGGAAGAGCCCCAGCATTTT
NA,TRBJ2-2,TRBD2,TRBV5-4,CASSLQLAGAGELFF,TGTGCCAGCAGCTTGCAGCTAGCGGGGGCCGGGGAGCTGTTTTTT
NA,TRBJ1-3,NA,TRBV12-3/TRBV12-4,CASSWRVNTIYF,TGTGCCAGCAGTTGGAGGGTAAACACCATATATTTT
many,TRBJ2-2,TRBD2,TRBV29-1,CSVAGARTGELFF,TGCAGCGTAGCGGGAGCCAGAACCGGGGAGCTGTTTTTT
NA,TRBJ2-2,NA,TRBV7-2,CASSLQGYELFF,TGTGCCAGCAGCTTACAGGGCTACGAGCTGTTTTTT
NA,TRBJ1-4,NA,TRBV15,CASSSRTDSNEKLFF,TGTGCCAGCAGCTCACGGACAGATTCAAATGAAAAACTGTTTTTT
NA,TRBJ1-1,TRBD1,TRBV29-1,CSALPGQGATEAFF,TGCAGCGCGTTACCGGGACAGGGGGCTACTGAAGCTTTCTTT
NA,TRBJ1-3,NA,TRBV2,CASSVGTQPNTIYF,TGTGCCAGCAGTGTCGGGACACAGCCAAACACCATATATTTT
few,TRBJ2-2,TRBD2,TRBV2,CASSGPSSGRSPGELFF,TGTGCCAGCAGTGGCCCCTCTAGCGGGAGATCCCCCGGGGAGCTGTTTTTT
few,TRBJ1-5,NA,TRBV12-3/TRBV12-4,CASSFGPDQHF,TGTGCCAGCAGTTTCGGGCCGGATCAGCATTTT
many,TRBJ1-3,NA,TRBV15,CATSRDINPGNTIYF,TGTGCCACCAGCAGAGATATAAACCCTGGAAACACCATATATTTT
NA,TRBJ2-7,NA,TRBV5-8,CASSLVRDGYEQYF,TGTGCCAGCAGCTTGGTGAGGGATGGCTACGAGCAGTACTTC
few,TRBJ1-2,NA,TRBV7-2,CASSDRAGGPYGYTF,TGTGCCAGCAGCGACCGAGCGGGGGGTCCCTATGGCTACACCTTC
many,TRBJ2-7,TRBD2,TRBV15,CATSRVSSGSYEQYF,TGTGCCACCAGCAGAGTTTCCAGCGGGAGCTACGAGCAGTACTTC
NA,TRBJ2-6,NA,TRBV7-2,CATDGGAGANVLTF,TGTGCCACCGACGGGGGCGCTGGGGCCAACGTCCTGACTTTC
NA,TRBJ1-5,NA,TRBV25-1,CASIPSGGQGQPQHF,TGTGCCAGCATTCCTTCGGGGGGGCAAGGTCAGCCCCAGCATTTT
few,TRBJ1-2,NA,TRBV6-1,CASTIGRLYGYTF,TGTGCCAGCACTATCGGCAGGCTCTATGGCTACACCTTC
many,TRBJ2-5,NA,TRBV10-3,CAISEVIGQETQYF,TGTGCCATCAGTGAGGTAATTGGCCAAGAGACCCAGTACTTC
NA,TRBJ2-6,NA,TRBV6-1,CASSELVRRSGANVLTF,TGTGCCAGCAGTGAGTTAGTTAGGCGGTCTGGGGCCAACGTCCTGACTTTC
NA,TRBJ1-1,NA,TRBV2,CASSEGGEPTEAFF,TGTGCCAGCAGTGAAGGAGGGGAGCCCACTGAAGCTTTCTTT
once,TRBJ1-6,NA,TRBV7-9,CASSRLQWGRGNSPLHF,TGCGCCAGCAGCCGACTCCAATGGGGGAGGGGTAATTCACCCCTCCACTTT
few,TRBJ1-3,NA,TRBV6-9,CASRDSYSGNTIYF,TGTGCCAGCAGGGACAGCTACTCTGGAAACACCATATATTTT
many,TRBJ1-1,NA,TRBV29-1,CSVGVDGNTEAFF,TGCAGCGTTGGCGTAGATGGAAACACTGAAGCTTTCTTT
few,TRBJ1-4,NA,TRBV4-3,CASSRGWDNREKLFF,TGCGCCAGCAGCCGCGGATGGGACAATCGTGAAAAACTGTTTTTT
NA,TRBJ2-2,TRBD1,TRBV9,CASSVEPGGDTGELFF,TGTGCCAGCAGCGTAGAACCAGGGGGCGACACCGGGGAGCTGTTTTTT
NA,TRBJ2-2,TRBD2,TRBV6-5,CASSPSWEGNTGELFF,TGTGCCAGCAGTCCGTCGTGGGAGGGCAACACCGGGGAGCTGTTTTTT
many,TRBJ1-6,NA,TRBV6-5,CASRLPNSPLHF,TGTGCCAGCAGATTGCCGAATTCACCCCTCCACTTT